One T cell receptor (beta chain) is described in this entry. As yet, its antigen is unknown. The data belong to a study of cytomegalovirus exposure and HLA in healthy donors. Turning to the study itself: Previous work identified around 120 million unique TCR beta sequences from about 179 million T cells. General study findings and limits: By a later analysis, the bulk of CMV-associated TCR beta chains appeared HLA-restricted.

The PCR ran on 60 Vbeta and 13 Jbeta primers. Here immunoSEQ multiplex PCR was the method, and the copy in TCRdb shows in-frame clones only, minus some. This repertoire shows roughly 180,000 clones, 78% found once; its top ten account for roughly 3%. With 2 bases clipped from V and 1 base from J, the junction kept 5 bases outside the gene matches. Germline CDR1 is SGHRS and CDR2 is YFSETQ. The length of the CDR3 is 17 residues. The donors gave bone marrow, and they were healthy. V is TRBV5-1 and J is TRBJ2-1, with TRBD2 matching 11 bases. The sequence came from a female donor in good health and CMV-seronegative. The sample was PBMCs. The CDR3 nucleotides are TGCGCCAGCAGCTTTAGCGGGAGGGCCATGTCCTACAATGAGCAGTTCTTC. It is translated as CASSFSGRAMSYNEQFF.